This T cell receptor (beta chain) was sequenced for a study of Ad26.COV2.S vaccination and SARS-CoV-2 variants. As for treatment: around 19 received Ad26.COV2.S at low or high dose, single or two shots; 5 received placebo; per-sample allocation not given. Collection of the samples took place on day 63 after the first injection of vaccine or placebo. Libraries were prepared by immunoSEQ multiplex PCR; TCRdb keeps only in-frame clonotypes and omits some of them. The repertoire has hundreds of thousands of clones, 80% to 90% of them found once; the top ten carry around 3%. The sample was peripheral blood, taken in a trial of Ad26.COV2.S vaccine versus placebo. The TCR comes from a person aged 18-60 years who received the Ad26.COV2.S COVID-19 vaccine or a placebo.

The CDR3 spells CASSLRLAATYNEQFF. The CDR3 DNA reads as TGTGCCAGCAGCTTAAGACTAGCGGCAACCTACAATGAGCAGTTCTTC. The chain couples TRBV7-2 to TRBJ2-1, with 9 bases aligning to TRBD2. The CDR3 has 16 residues. Trimming removed 2 bases from V and 2 bases from J; junction bases left unmatched: 4. The germline V gene has CDR1 SGHTA and CDR2 FQGNSA.